This T cell receptor beta chain was observed in a study of cytomegalovirus exposure and HLA in healthy donors. Overall study findings and caveats: Published work reported that the classifier diagnosed cytomegalovirus status with high specificity and sensitivity. Among the most significant clusters, several appeared linked to common viral pathogens in a later analysis. The later analysis indicated that the majority of CMV-associated TCR beta chains appeared HLA-restricted.

The PCR had 60 Vbeta and 13 Jbeta primers. Generated by immunoSEQ multiplex PCR, the TCRdb table keeps only in-frame clones and is missing some. The sample spans about 200,000 clones; the ten largest clones claim about 0.74%. Germline assignment: CDR1 SGDLS and CDR2 YYNGEE. The CDR3 length is 16 residues. Trimming took 2 bases from V and 1 from J; bases not matched to a gene: 2. Nominal health characterized the donors when sampled, though unrecorded immune exposures were likely. A note on this clone: No antigen is known for it.

What was sequenced was PBMCs. This chain connects TRBV9 to TRBJ1-3; 11 bases match TRBD1. This receptor was identified in a boy between 10 and 17 years old in good health and CMV-seronegative. The CDR3 coding sequence is TGTGCCAGCAGCGTCGGACAGGGGGCATCTGGAAACACCATATATTTT. Translation: CASSVGQGASGNTIYF.